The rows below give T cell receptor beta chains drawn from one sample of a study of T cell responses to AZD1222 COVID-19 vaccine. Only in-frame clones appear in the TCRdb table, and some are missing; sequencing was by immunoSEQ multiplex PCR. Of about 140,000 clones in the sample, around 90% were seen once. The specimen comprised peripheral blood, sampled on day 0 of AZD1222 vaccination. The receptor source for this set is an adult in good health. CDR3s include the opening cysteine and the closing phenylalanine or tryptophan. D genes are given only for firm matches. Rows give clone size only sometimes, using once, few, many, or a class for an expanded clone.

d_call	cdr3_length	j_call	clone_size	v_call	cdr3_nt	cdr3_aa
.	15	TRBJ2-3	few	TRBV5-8	TGTGCCAGCAGCCGGGGACTGTTGGACGGGGATACGCAGTATTTT	CASSRGLLDGDTQYF
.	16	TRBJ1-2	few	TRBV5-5	TGTGCCAGCGAAACCCGGAGGGCGGGGAGGAACTATGGCTACACCTTC	CASETRRAGRNYGYTF
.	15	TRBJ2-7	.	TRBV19	TGTGCCAGTAGTATTCCCAACAGAGCAGCCTACGAGCAGTACTTC	CASSIPNRAAYEQYF
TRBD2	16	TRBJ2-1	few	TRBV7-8	TGTGCCAGCAGCAAAAGCGGCAGCGGGAGGGTTAGTGAGCAGTTCTTC	CASSKSGSGRVSEQFF
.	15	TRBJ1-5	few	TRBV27	TGTGCCAGCAGTTCCGGGGTGGGCAGCAATCAGCCCCAGCATTTT	CASSSGVGSNQPQHF
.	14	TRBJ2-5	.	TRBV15	TGTGCCACCAGCCTAGGGGGGGCCCAAGAGACCCAGTACTTC	CATSLGGAQETQYF
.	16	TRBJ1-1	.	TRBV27	TGTGCCAGCAGCCCTAGGGCGGGGATAGGGAACACTGAAGCTTTCTTT	CASSPRAGIGNTEAFF
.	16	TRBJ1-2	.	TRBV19	TGTGCCAGTAGTATAGATCACCGGGGCTATGCCTATGGCTACACCTTC	CASSIDHRGYAYGYTF
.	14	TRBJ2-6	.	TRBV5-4	TGTGCCAGCAGCTTGGTTTCTGGGGCCAACGTCCTGACTTTC	CASSLVSGANVLTF
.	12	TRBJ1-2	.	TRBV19	TGTGCCAGTAGCCGGACCAACTATGGCTACACCTTC	CASSRTNYGYTF
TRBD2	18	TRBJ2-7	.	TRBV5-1	TGCGCCAGCAGCTTGTTAGGACTAGCGGGAGCAGCCTCCTACGAGCAGTACTTC	CASSLLGLAGAASYEQYF
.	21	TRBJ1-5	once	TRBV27	TGTGCCAGCAGTTTGGGGCCCCGACTGCGGACCCGGAAAGTCGGGAGTCAGCCCCAGCATTTT	CASSLGPRLRTRKVGSQPQHF
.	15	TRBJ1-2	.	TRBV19	TGTGCCAGTAGTATACCCAGGGGTATTAAGGATGGCTACACCTTC	CASSIPRGIKDGYTF
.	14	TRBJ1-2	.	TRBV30	TGTGCCTGGAGTACGACCAGGACTAACTATGGCTACACCTTC	CAWSTTRTNYGYTF
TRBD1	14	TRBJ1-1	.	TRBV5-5	TGTGCCAGCAGCGACTACAGGGGGAGCACTGAAGCTTTCTTT	CASSDYRGSTEAFF
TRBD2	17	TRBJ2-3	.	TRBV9	TGTGCCAGCAGCGTAGGGTCTAGCGGGAGGGCGGGAGATACGCAGTATTTT	CASSVGSSGRAGDTQYF
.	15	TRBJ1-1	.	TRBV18	TGTGCCAGCTCACCTCAAAGGGGGGTGAACACTGAAGCTTTCTTT	CASSPQRGVNTEAFF
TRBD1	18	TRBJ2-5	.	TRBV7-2	TGTGCCAGCAGCTGGTGGACAGGGGGACCCGGGGATCAAGAGACCCAGTACTTC	CASSWWTGGPGDQETQYF
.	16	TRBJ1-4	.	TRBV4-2	TGTGCCAGCAGCCAGCCGTTGACAGGCGTGGATGAAAAACTGTTTTTT	CASSQPLTGVDEKLFF
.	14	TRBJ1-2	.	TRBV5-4	TGTGCCAGCAGCGGAAGGACCGGGTTCTATGGCTACACCTTC	CASSGRTGFYGYTF
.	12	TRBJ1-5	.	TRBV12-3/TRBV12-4	TGTGCCAGCAGTTTAAACAGGGCCTCCCAGCATTTT	CASSLNRASQHF
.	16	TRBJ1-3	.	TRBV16	TGTGCCAGCAGCCAAGGGGGCGGGAGCTCTGGAAACACCATATATTTT	CASSQGGGSSGNTIYF
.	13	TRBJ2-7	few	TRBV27	TGTGCCAGCAGGGGGAGCAGTTCCTACGAGCAGTACTTC	CASRGSSSYEQYF
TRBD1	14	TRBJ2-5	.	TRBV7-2	TGTGCCAGCTTCAGGGGGCCTGCACAAGAGACCCAGTACTTC	CASFRGPAQETQYF
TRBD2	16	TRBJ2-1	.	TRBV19	TGTGCCAGTAGTTCCTCCGGGACTAGCGGAGGGTGGGAGCAGTTCTTC	CASSSSGTSGGWEQFF
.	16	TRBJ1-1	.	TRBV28	TGTGCCAGCAAGGTTCAAGCGTGGGCCGGCGGCACTGAAGCTTTCTTT	CASKVQAWAGGTEAFF
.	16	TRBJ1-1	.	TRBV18	TGTGCCAGCTCACCTTACGGGGTGGGGATGAACACTGAAGCTTTCTTT	CASSPYGVGMNTEAFF
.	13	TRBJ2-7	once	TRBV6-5	TGTGCCAGCAGCCGGGACCCTCGCGGGGAGCAGTACTTC	CASSRDPRGEQYF
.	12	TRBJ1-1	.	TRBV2	TGTGCCAGCAAGAGGGACTACACTGAAGCTTTCTTT	CASKRDYTEAFF
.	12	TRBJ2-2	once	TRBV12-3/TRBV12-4	TGTGCCAGCAGTCTACGTCCCGGGGAGCTGTTTTTT	CASSLRPGELFF